These 23 T cell receptor beta chains share one sample of origin, sequenced in a study of long-term antiretroviral therapy in people with HIV. It was version v3.0 of the immunoSEQ assay that was run at survey level. Profiled with immunoSEQ multiplex PCR; TCRdb holds only in-frame clones, not every one. The repertoire has about 25,000 clones, over 90% of them found once; the top ten carry 9.2%. Material: unsorted PBMCs, obtained 7.6 years after starting antiretroviral therapy. The receptors here all came from a middle-aged woman with HIV.

V is TRBV5-1 and J is TRBJ1-1, with D maybe TRBD1 (6 bases). CDR1 SGHRS and CDR2 YFSETQ come from the germline V gene. The CDR3 is 16 residues long. The V end lost 0 bases, the J end lost 3 bases, and 15 bases lay between the germline ends. The CDR3 DNA sequence: TGCGCCAGCAGCTTGGTATATGGGGGCGCGGACACTGAAGCTTTCTTT. Protein sequence: CASSLVYGGADTEAFF. The full variable domain, with the rest looked up from reference TRBV5-1 and TRBJ1-1, is KAGVTQTPRYLIKTRGQQVTLSCSPISGHRSVSWYQQTPGQGLQFLFEYFSETQRNKGNFPGRFSGRQFSNSRSEMNVSTLELGDSALYLCASSLVYGGADTEAFFGQGTRLTVV.

The chain employs TRBV5-5 and TRBJ2-1, with 8 bases matching TRBD1. J gave up 5 bases and V 0 bases, and 10 bases lay outside the gene matches. This CDR3 has 17 residues. In germline, CDR1 is SGHKS, CDR2 YYEKEE (reference sequence). CDR3: CASSLGLRGRGDNEQFF. The CDR3 DNA sequence: TGTGCCAGCAGCTTGGGCCTCAGGGGGCGAGGGGACAATGAGCAGTTCTTC.

The V and J genes are TRBV4-3 and TRBJ1-5; D is unresolved. Between the trimmed V and J ends, which lost 2 bases and 2 bases, there was a span of 7 bases. The CDR3 has 14 amino acids. The germline V gene encodes CDR1 LGHNA and CDR2 YSLEER. This CDR3 reads CASSQFEGNQPQHF. The CDR3 DNA reads TGCGCCAGCAGCCAATTTGAAGGCAATCAGCCCCAGCATTTT.

The genes are TRBV6-5 and TRBJ1-1, with a possible D match to TRBD1 (5 bases). Trimming stripped 0 bases from V and 4 bases from J, with 9 bases between. Looked up from germline, CDR1 is MNHEY and CDR2 is SVGAGI. This CDR3 is built from 14 residues. The CDR3 sequence is CASSYSGGTTEAFF. The CDR3 DNA reads TGTGCCAGCAGTTACTCCGGGGGTACCACTGAAGCTTTCTTT.

J is TRBJ2-7 and V is TRBV9; either TRBD1 or TRBD2 may fit D (5 bases each). Between the trimmed V and J ends, which lost 0 bases and 3 bases, there was a span of 19 bases. CDR1 and CDR2 from the germline V gene are SGDLS and YYNGEE. The CDR3 loop spans 17 amino acids. The CDR3 loop reads CASSVAASGAGIYEQYF. CDR3 DNA sequence: TGTGCCAGCAGCGTAGCTGCGTCCGGGGCAGGGATCTACGAGCAGTACTTC. The full variable domain, in which reference TRBV9 and TRBJ2-7 provide the parts outside the CDR3, is DSGVTQTPKHLITATGQRVTLRCSPRSGDLSVYWYQQSLDQGLQFLIQYYNGEERAKGNILERFSAQQFPDLHSELNLSSLELGDSALYFCASSVAASGAGIYEQYFGPGTRLTVT.

In this sample, this clone is large. The chain has TRBV19 and TRBJ1-2, with 12 bases that match TRBD1. Germline assignment: CDR1 LNHDA and CDR2 SQIVND (reference sequence). The junction had 6 bases not matched to a gene; V was cut back by 3 bases and J by 7 bases. The CDR3 has 15 amino acids. In DNA, the CDR3 is TGTGCCAGTAGTATGGGACAGGGGGCGACGGTTGGCTACACCTTC. The encoded protein is CASSMGQGATVGYTF.

The chain recombines TRBV7-2 with TRBJ1-5; unclear D gene. Trimming removed 1 base at V and 0 bases at J, with 4 bases between. Germline V CDR1 and CDR2: SGHTA, FQGNSA. The CDR3 extends over 14 amino acids. CDR3 sequence (DNA): TGTGCCAGCAGCTTAGTTAGTAGCAATCAGCCCCAGCATTTT. This sequence encodes CASSLVSSNQPQHF. The whole variable domain, filled in from reference TRBV7-2 and TRBJ1-5, reads GAGVSQSPSNKVTEKGKDVELRCDPISGHTALYWYRQSLGQGLEFLIYFQGNSAPDKSGLPSDRFSAERTGGSVSTLTIQRTQQEDSAVYLCASSLVSSNQPQHFGDGTRLSIL.

This clone was seen a single time. This chain joins TRBV6-6 and TRBJ2-5; D unclear. The CDR3 covers 11 residues. V was cut by 7 bases and J by 3 bases, with 6 bases left in between. Germline CDR1 and CDR2: MNHNY and SVGAGI (reference sequence). Written as DNA, the CDR3 is TGTGCCAGCACCAGAAAAGAGACCCAGTACTTC. It yields the protein CASTRKETQYF.

Remarks on this clone: The junction shows a germline mismatch at one end, possibly a read error. The chain carries TRBV11-2 and TRBJ2-1; TRBD2 aligns across 16 bases. CDR3 length equals 18 residues. Germline values: CDR1 SGHAT, CDR2 FQNNGV. This CDR3 reads CASSVEGLAGGLYNEQFF. CDR3 coding DNA: TGTGCCAGCAGCGTAGAGGGACTAGCGGGGGGGCTATACAATGAGCAGTTCTTC.

This chain uses TRBV4-3 with TRBJ2-1; D not resolved. The V gene's germline CDR1 is LGHNA and CDR2 YSLEER. The V end was cut by 5 bases, the J end by 10 bases, with 15 bases between. The CDR3 length is 13 residues. Here the CDR3 reads CASSEFLGQEQFF. In DNA form, the CDR3 reads TGCGCCAGCAGCGAGTTCTTGGGCCAGGAGCAGTTCTTC.

The rearrangement joins TRBV5-4 to TRBJ2-5; 8 positions match TRBD1. V lost 6 bases, J lost 5 bases, and 9 bases stayed unmatched. Germline V gene lookup returns CDR1 SGHNT and CDR2 YYREEE (reference sequence). CDR3 size: 14 residues. CDR3 sequence: CASNPGGVGETQYF. CDR3 sequence (DNA): TGTGCCAGCAACCCAGGGGGCGTAGGGGAGACCCAGTACTTC.

This chain links TRBV4-3 with TRBJ2-5; TRBD2 agrees at 7 bases. The CDR3 covers 17 residues. Germline trimming cut 0 bases from V and 4 bases from J; bases unmatched to any gene: 11. CDR1 LGHNA and CDR2 YSLEER come from the germline V gene. CDR3 region: CASSQDLSGTRGETQYF. CDR3 nucleotide sequence: TGCGCCAGCAGCCAAGATCTCAGCGGGACGAGAGGAGAGACCCAGTACTTC.

V is TRBV4-3 and J is TRBJ1-1; D not certain. CDR1 is LGHNA and CDR2 is YSLEER in the germline V gene. Trimming removed 0 bases at V and 2 bases at J, with 13 bases between. This CDR3 has 16 amino acids. For the CDR3, the DNA is TGCGCCAGCAGCCAAGATAGGCCCCCTCATAACACTGAAGCTTTCTTT. Its translation: CASSQDRPPHNTEAFF.

This clone was observed once. The chain is built from TRBV10-3 and TRBJ1-2; 7 nucleotides match TRBD1. Germline values: CDR1 ENHRY, CDR2 SYGVKD. The ends lost 2 bases at V and 5 bases at J; junction bases unmatched: 5. The CDR3 is 14 residues long. CDR3 residues: CAISEAGGGYGYTF. In DNA, the CDR3 is TGTGCCATCAGTGAGGCAGGGGGAGGGTATGGCTACACCTTC.

For the CDR3, the DNA is TGTGCCAGCAGCTTTTGGGGGGGAGAAAAACTGTTTTTT. This encodes CASSFWGGEKLFF. The rearrangement joins TRBV5-6 to TRBJ1-4; D perhaps matches TRBD1 (5 bases). V lost 2 bases and J lost 8, with 10 bases in between. CDR1 SGHDT and CDR2 YYEEEE come from the germline V gene. CDR3 length: 13 residues.

The chain couples TRBV5-1 to TRBJ1-2, with TRBD1 matching 8 bases. V lost 0 bases, J lost 4 bases, and 2 bases stayed unmatched. Germline V gene data show CDR1 as SGHRS and CDR2 as YFSETQ. CDR3 length: 14 residues. CDR3 nucleotides: TGCGCCAGCAGCTTGGCTGGGACAGGCTATGGCTACACCTTC. Protein: CASSLAGTGYGYTF.

The chain joins TRBV27 to TRBJ1-2; D gene ambiguous. Germline V CDR1 and CDR2: MNHEY, SMNVEV (reference sequence). This CDR3 has 16 residues. The ends were cut back, 3 bases at V and 2 bases at J, with 16 bases in the middle. In DNA, the CDR3 is TGTGCCAGCAGTTTGTCCAGCTCCCACAAGAACTATGGCTACACCTTC. It is translated as CASSLSSSHKNYGYTF.

The genes are TRBV29-1 and TRBJ1-1; 9 positions match TRBD1. Trimming at V came to 7 bases and at J to 0 bases, leaving 6 bases not matched to a gene. CDR3 length: 14 amino acids. Germline CDR1 SQVTM, CDR2 ANQGSEA. CDR3 sequence: CSAIGQGMNTEAFF. In DNA, the CDR3 is TGCAGCGCCATAGGACAGGGGATGAACACTGAAGCTTTCTTT.

The chain has TRBV15 and TRBJ2-3; D possibly matches TRBD1 or TRBD2 (5 bases each). The CDR3 runs to 17 residues. Looked up from germline, CDR1 is LNHNV and CDR2 is YYDKDF (reference sequence). V gave up 0 bases and J gave up 0 bases, with 13 bases separating them. The CDR3 is CATSRDGTGPSTDTQYF. The CDR3 DNA follows: TGTGCCACCAGCAGAGATGGAACGGGGCCCAGCACAGATACGCAGTATTTT. Together with reference TRBV15 and TRBJ2-3, the CDR3 gives the full variable domain: DAMVIQNPRYQVTQFGKPVTLSCSQTLNHNVMYWYQQKSSQAPKLLFHYYDKDFNNEADTPDNFQSRRPNTSFCFLDIRSPGLGDTAMYLCATSRDGTGPSTDTQYFGPGTRLTVL.

The V gene is TRBV7-9, the J gene TRBJ1-2, with D hard to call. The CDR3 length is 16 residues. V was trimmed by 2 bases and J by 0 bases, leaving 13 bases between them. Per the germline V gene, CDR1 is SEHNR and CDR2 is FQNEAQ (reference sequence). CDR3 sequence: CASSLLGSLSNYGYTF. The CDR3 bases are TGTGCCAGCAGCTTATTGGGCAGTCTTTCTAACTATGGCTACACCTTC.

The V gene is TRBV5-1, the J gene TRBJ1-1; 8 nucleotides line up with TRBD1. Germline V gene data show CDR1 as SGHRS and CDR2 as YFSETQ. The CDR3 covers 15 residues. The trim removed 2 bases at V and 5 bases at J, leaving 8 bases unmatched. This chain's CDR3 is CASSFDSRTGTEAFF. CDR3 nucleotide sequence: TGCGCCAGCAGCTTTGATTCTAGGACAGGGACTGAAGCTTTCTTT.

The chain joins TRBV27 to TRBJ2-7; 9 nucleotides match TRBD1. The V gene end was trimmed by 2 bases and the J gene end by 6 bases; junction bases not matched to a gene: 2. The germline V gene has CDR1 MNHEY and CDR2 SMNVEV (reference sequence). The CDR3 is made up of 13 amino acids. The CDR3 nucleotides are TGTGCCAGCAGTTTAACGACAGGGGGCGAGCAGTACTTC. Translated: CASSLTTGGEQYF.

The rearrangement uses TRBV19 and TRBJ1-1; D remains ambiguous. The V end lost 1 base, the J end lost 4 bases, and 16 bases lay between the germline ends. Germline CDR1 LNHDA, CDR2 SQIVND (reference sequence). CDR3 length: 16 residues. The CDR3 DNA reads as TGTGCCAGTAGTATAGGGGGTGGCCCCATCACCACTGAAGCTTTCTTT. Amino acid sequence: CASSIGGGPITTEAFF.